Each of the 7 T cell receptor beta chains below was sequenced from the same sample in a study of post-analysis software for immune sequencing data. Study-wide findings and caveats: A handful of TRBV segments appeared more often in patients than in controls, and TRBV5-6, TRBV5-1 and TRBV20-1 were among these.

What these receptors recognize is not known. Built from TCR beta cDNA, the libraries had unique molecular identifiers in them. TCRdb re-analysed the PCR reads in MiXCR, keeping a single row per CDR3 protein. The data hold approximately 730,000 distinct CDR3 sequences, with 40% to 55% observed a single time. What was sequenced was blood. These receptors were collected from a girl aged 10 to 17 with multiple sclerosis.

This clonotype has only a few counts. The V call is TRBV7-2, the J call TRBJ2-3, with 14 bases identical to TRBD2. V was clipped by 4 bases and J by 1 base; unmatched bases: 4. The CDR3 has 17 amino acids. Per germline, CDR1 SGHTA and CDR2 FQGNSA. Here the CDR3 DNA reads TGTGCCAGCAGCTCAGGGACTAGCGGGAGCGGCACAGATACGCAGTATTTT. This sequence encodes CASSSGTSGSGTDTQYF.

The chain employs TRBV29-1 and TRBJ2-3; D unclear. CDR3 size: 13 residues. V was shortened by 7 bases and J by 2 bases, with 13 bases between the two germline ends. Germline values: CDR1 SQVTM, CDR2 ANQGSEA. CDR3 DNA: TGCAGCGCCGGCCCTCCCATCACAGATACGCAGTATTTT. The encoded protein is CSAGPPITDTQYF.

CDR3 protein: CSAPLTGAKNIQYF. DNA of the CDR3: TGCAGTGCTCCCCTCACGGGAGCCAAAAACATTCAGTACTTC. The chain links TRBV20-1 to TRBJ2-4; D is ambiguous. Germline V gene data show CDR1 as DFQATT and CDR2 as SNEGSKA (reference sequence). The CDR3 runs 14 residues. Trimming took off 5 bases at V and 0 bases at J, with 11 bases between the two ends.

This chain links TRBV7-8 with TRBJ2-1, with D hard to call. Germline V CDR1 and CDR2: SGHVS, FQNEAQ. This CDR3 contains 16 residues. The V gene lost 3 bases and the J gene lost 5 bases, with 17 bases spanning the gap. CDR3 protein: CASSFPFHGIDNEQFF. CDR3 DNA sequence: TGTGCCAGCAGCTTCCCCTTTCACGGTATTGACAATGAGCAGTTCTTC.

J is TRBJ2-7 and V is TRBV7-6, with 10 nucleotides matching TRBD1. This CDR3 comprises 16 residues. The germline V gene has CDR1 SGHVS and CDR2 FNYEAQ. V gave up 5 bases and J gave up 3 bases; unmatched junction bases: 10. CDR3 bases: TGTGCCAGCAGCCCAGACAGGGGGCGCTCGGTCTACGAGCAGTACTTC. As protein: CASSPDRGRSVYEQYF.

Comments on this clonotype: The junction departs from the called germline gene at one end, perhaps through a read error. J is TRBJ2-1 and V is TRBV7-2; D perhaps matches TRBD1 (6 bases). CDR3 length: 17 amino acids. Germline V lookup: CDR1 SGHTA, CDR2 FQGNSA. The CDR3 reads CASSPPTGSSSYNGQFF. CDR3 DNA sequence: TGTGCCAGCAGCCCTCCCACAGGGTCCAGCTCCTACAATGGGCAGTTCTTC.

The V and J genes are TRBV29-1 and TRBJ2-1, with TRBD2 as a possible D gene (5 bases). The CDR3 extends over 16 amino acids. V gave up 7 bases and J gave up 7 bases, with 26 bases separating them. CDR1 is SQVTM, CDR2 ANQGSEA, per germline. CDR3 nucleotides: TGCAGCGCGATACACCCCGGGGTAGTAGAAGCGAATGAGCAGTTCTTC. Its protein product is CSAIHPGVVEANEQFF.